This T cell receptor (beta chain) was sequenced in a study of metastatic and nonmetastatic thyroid tumors. The V and J ends lost 10 bases and 6 bases respectively, with 13 bases between them. Germline-derived CDR1 and CDR2 are MDHEN and SYDVKM. This CDR3 has 11 amino acids. The authors' processing: The authors used CDR3 differences across clinicopathological groups to build a distant-metastasis classifier for papillary thyroid cancer. TCRdb re-called clones from the PCR reads using MiXCR. V and J calls and clone size were set by TCRdb, not the authors. This sample has 9,000 to 13,000 clones; 25% to 40% occur once, and the top ten carry approximately 5.1%. Nobody among the patients had been given any treatment before thyroid surgery.

The sequenced sample was tumor tissue. The V and J genes are TRBV28 and TRBJ2-7, with D possibly matching TRBD2 (5 bases). This receptor was taken from a female donor with papillary thyroid cancer or a benign thyroid nodule (not recorded which). Some clones in this sample may be carry-over from other donors' samples. This chain's CDR3 is CATASEGEQYF. In nucleotides, the CDR3 is TGTGCCACCGCGAGTGAGGGCGAGCAGTACTTC. The entire variable domain, with the rest obtained from reference TRBV28 and TRBJ2-7, is as follows: DVKVTQSSRYLVKRTGEKVFLECVQDMDHENMFWYRQDPGLGLRLIYFSYDVKMKEKGDIPEGYSVSREKKERFSLILESASTNQTSMYLCATASEGEQYFGPGTRLTVT.